This is a list of T cell receptor beta chains from one sample in a study of regulatory T cells in long-lasting Graves disease. TCRdb used MiXCR to reprocess the multiplex PCR reads, holding one entry per CDR3 protein. Of about 560,000 distinct CDR3 sequences listed, 15% to 20% are singletons. This sample also appeared in a second study, on T cells in Graves' hyperthyroidism and ophthalmopathy.

Specimen: peripheral blood mononuclear cells (PBMCs), collected at new diagnosis, from a patient treated with antithyroid drugs. Source of these receptors: a man between 18 and 35 years old with Graves disease. CDR3s include the opening cysteine and the closing phenylalanine or tryptophan. D genes are given only for firm matches. Clone size is given for some rows only: seen once, a few or many times, or a class if the clone is expanded.

>TRBJ2-2|TRBD2|many|TRBV12-3/TRBV12-4
CASSSSSGRELFF
TGTGCCAGCAGTTCGTCTAGCGGGAGGGAGCTGTTTTTT
>TRBJ2-5|.|many|TRBV20-1
CSARDRQGGGETQYF
TGCAGTGCTAGAGATCGGCAGGGAGGTGGGGAGACCCAGTACTTC
>TRBJ2-7|.|.|TRBV29-1
CSVEDQYSYEQYF
TGCAGCGTTGAAGATCAATACAGCTACGAGCAGTACTTC
>TRBJ2-3|.|few|TRBV7-8
CASSLGGGRRTDTQYF
TGTGCCAGCAGCTTAGGAGGGGGGCGCAGAACAGATACGCAGTATTTT
>TRBJ2-4|TRBD2|few|TRBV7-2
CASSPRLAGGLLAKNIQYF
TGTGCCAGCAGCCCCCGACTAGCGGGAGGGCTCTTAGCCAAAAACATTCAGTACTTC
>TRBJ2-1|TRBD1|many|TRBV14
CASSRGRGLDEQFF
TGTGCCAGCAGCCGGGGCAGGGGGCTGGATGAGCAGTTCTTC
>TRBJ1-1|.|many|TRBV20-1
CSARVAGPNTEAFF
TGCAGTGCTAGAGTGGCAGGACCCAACACTGAAGCTTTCTTT
>TRBJ2-3|TRBD2|many|TRBV18
CASSPPAGGSLDTQYF
TGTGCCAGCTCACCACCAGCGGGAGGCTCGTTGGATACGCAGTATTTT
>TRBJ2-7|TRBD1|few|TRBV6-2/TRBV6-3
CASSEGQGATTYEQYF
TGTGCCAGCAGTGAAGGGCAGGGGGCTACTACCTACGAGCAGTACTTC
>TRBJ2-2|TRBD2|.|TRBV30
CAWSVGYGRDGELFF
TGTGCCTGGAGTGTAGGCTACGGGAGGGACGGGGAGCTGTTTTTT
>TRBJ2-5|TRBD1|many|TRBV11-2
CASSLVLDRGRETQYF
TGTGCCAGCAGCTTAGTGCTGGACAGGGGCAGGGAGACCCAGTACTTC
>TRBJ1-1|.|many|TRBV9
CASSEGSMNTEAFF
TGTGCCAGCAGCGAGGGCAGCATGAACACTGAAGCTTTCTTT
>TRBJ2-1|TRBD2|few|TRBV7-2
CASGPLAASYNEQFF
TGTGCCAGCGGCCCCCTAGCGGCCTCCTACAATGAGCAGTTCTTC
>TRBJ1-6|.|many|TRBV2
CASSDGGVVSPLHF
TGTGCCAGCAGTGATGGGGGGGTTGTATCACCCCTCCACTTT
>TRBJ2-2|.|.|TRBV13
CASSLGRWTDRDPGELFF
TGTGCCAGCAGCTTAGGCAGATGGACAGATCGGGACCCCGGGGAGCTGTTTTTT
>TRBJ2-1|TRBD1|.|TRBV7-9
CASSPRTGAYNEQFF
TGTGCCAGCAGCCCCCGGACAGGGGCCTACAATGAGCAGTTCTTC
>TRBJ1-6|TRBD1|few|TRBV6-2/TRBV6-3
CASSDTGVNSPLHF
TGTGCCAGCAGTGACACAGGGGTTAATTCACCCCTCCACTTT
>TRBJ2-1|.|many|TRBV7-9
CASSPGAGLGPSGGSYNEQFF
TGTGCCAGCAGCCCTGGTGCGGGGCTAGGTCCTTCTGGGGGCTCCTACAATGAGCAGTTCTTC
>TRBJ2-5|.|few|TRBV15
CATSRDRAETQYF
TGTGCCACCAGCAGAGACAGGGCTGAGACCCAGTACTTC
>TRBJ2-1|.|many|TRBV11-1
CASSSRDLDNEQFF
TGTGCCAGCAGCTCCCGGGACTTGGACAATGAGCAGTTCTTC
>TRBJ2-3|TRBD1|.|TRBV24-1
CATSQLGTGVDTQYF
TGTGCCACCAGCCAACTCGGGACAGGGGTCGATACGCAGTATTTT
>TRBJ1-6|.|.|TRBV7-2
CASSLLRGGPHLYSPLHF
TGTGCCAGCAGCCTTCTTCGGGGGGGCCCTCACCTTTATTCACCCCTCCACTTT
>TRBJ1-1|TRBD1|many|TRBV5-1
CASGTGAGNTEAFF
TGCGCCAGCGGAACAGGGGCTGGGAACACTGAAGCTTTCTTT
>TRBJ2-3|.|few|TRBV11-2
CASRPLEGDTQYF
TGTGCCAGCAGGCCCCTCGAAGGGGATACGCAGTATTTT
>TRBJ1-2|TRBD1|few|TRBV7-9
CASTPPDRAGGYTF
TGTGCCAGCACCCCTCCGGACAGGGCGGGTGGCTACACCTTC
>TRBJ2-4|.|few|TRBV7-8
CASSDRAWGGKNIQYF
TGTGCCAGCAGCGACAGGGCCTGGGGGGGAAAAAACATTCAGTACTTC
>TRBJ2-3|.|many|TRBV6-1
CASSRRGLTDTQYF
TGTGCCAGCAGCCGGCGAGGGTTAACAGATACGCAGTATTTT
>TRBJ2-7|TRBD1|many|TRBV19
CASSIIPGQGTYEQYF
TGTGCCAGTAGTATTATTCCCGGACAGGGGACCTACGAGCAGTACTTC
>TRBJ2-1|.|few|TRBV20-1
CSARHPYMTLEQFF
TGCAGTGCTAGACACCCCTACATGACCCTGGAGCAGTTCTTC
>TRBJ2-7|TRBD2|many|TRBV28
CASNKLTSYYEQYF
TGTGCCAGCAACAAATTGACTAGCTACTACGAGCAGTACTTC
>TRBJ1-5|TRBD1|.|TRBV6-2/TRBV6-3
CASRTGGGSNQPQHF
TGTGCCAGCAGAACAGGGGGAGGAAGCAATCAGCCCCAGCATTTT
>TRBJ2-1|TRBD2|.|TRBV20-1
CSAGLAGTSYNEQFF
TGCAGTGCAGGACTAGCGGGAACCTCCTACAATGAGCAGTTCTTC
>TRBJ2-5|TRBD2|.|TRBV7-2
CASSSRWTSVYETQYF
TGTGCCAGCAGCTCAAGGTGGACTAGCGTCTACGAGACCCAGTACTTC
>TRBJ1-6|TRBD1|.|TRBV6-1
CASSPHRQQGVYSPLHF
TGTGCCAGCAGTCCCCACCGCCAACAGGGGGTATATTCACCCCTCCACTTT
>TRBJ2-7|.|few|TRBV20-1
CSASVGGTYEQYF
TGCAGTGCTAGCGTCGGCGGTACCTACGAGCAGTACTTC
>TRBJ2-7|TRBD2|few|TRBV7-3
CASGLAGGYYEQYF
TGTGCCAGCGGCCTAGCGGGAGGCTACTACGAGCAGTACTTC